Sequencing of this T cell receptor (beta chain) was carried out in a study of Ad26.COV2.S vaccination and SARS-CoV-2 variants. The study's findings and limits: CD8+ and CD4+ T cells specific for spike reportedly responded with substantial breadth after vaccination. With respect to non-spike TCR breadth, vaccine and placebo recipients were similar.

With regard to this clone: Antigen: not known.

Germline V gene data show CDR1 as SEHNR and CDR2 as FQNEAQ (reference sequence). The CDR3 has 15 residues. V gave up 0 bases and J gave up 5 bases, with 8 bases separating them. TCRdb keeps only in-frame clones here, not all; method: immunoSEQ multiplex PCR. The repertoire holds hundreds of thousands of clones, with around 90% as singletons. Indicated treatment: some 20 received Ad26.COV2.S at low or high dose, single or two shots; 5 received placebo; per-sample allocation not given. Collection of samples fell on day 63 after the first vaccine or placebo injection. Based in Boston, the donor was an adult of 18-55 years.

The TCR comes from a person between 18 and 65 years old who received the Ad26.COV2.S COVID-19 vaccine or a placebo. The sample here was peripheral blood, taken in a trial of Ad26.COV2.S vaccine versus placebo. The rearrangement joins TRBV7-9 to TRBJ1-6; maybe TRBD1 (5 bases). CDR3 sequence: CASSLAGGDNSPLHF. The CDR3 DNA reads as TGTGCCAGCAGCTTAGCCGGGGGGGATAATTCACCCCTCCACTTT.